One and the same sample provided the 3 T cell receptor beta chains below, sequenced in a study of T cells in Graves' hyperthyroidism and ophthalmopathy. Amplified TCR beta CDR3 regions derived from RNA transcripts. Using the HTBI primer set, a first-round RT-PCR was run on the TCR CDR3. TCRdb independently ran MiXCR on the multiplex PCR reads; one entry per CDR3 protein. Seen here are under 650,000 distinct CDR3 sequences, roughly 15% observed once, and the top ten hold around 3.9%. Sequenced input: blood. The receptors stem from a woman aged 30 to 39 with Graves' hyperthyroidism.

This clonotype has a handful of counts. This chain links TRBV12-3 or TRBV12-4 with TRBJ1-2; no reliable D call. V was cut by 4 bases and J by 4 bases, with 13 bases left in between. This CDR3 region has 14 residues. Here the CDR3 reads CASSSNTVRYGYTF. The CDR3 bases are TGTGCCAGCAGTTCGAATACAGTTCGCTATGGCTACACCTTC.

This clonotype was seen a single time. V is TRBV6-1 and J is TRBJ1-5; TRBD1 matches 9 bases. The V segment lost 6 bases and the J segment 4 bases; nucleotides outside the gene matches: 7. The germline CDR1 and CDR2 sequences are MNHNS and SASEGT. CDR3 size: 15 residues. The CDR3, as DNA: TGTGCCAGCAGCTTTCCGGACAGGGGTAATCAGCCCCAGCATTTT. This encodes CASSFPDRGNQPQHF.

This clonotype was seen many times. The J gene is TRBJ1-5, the V gene TRBV19; 9 bases are shared with TRBD1. Trimming cost V 7 bases and J 2 bases; bases outside gene matches: 9. Germline CDR1 reads LNHDA; CDR2 reads SQIVND (reference sequence). The CDR3 has 16 residues. CDR3 coding DNA: TGTGCCAGTATCGCAACTCGGACAGGGGGCAATCAGCCCCAGCATTTT. Encoded protein: CASIATRTGGNQPQHF.